The T cell receptor (beta chain) described here comes from a study of blood T cell repertoires in COVID-19. About the research overall: Samples representing acute and convalescent COVID-19 were sourced from the United States, Italy and Spain. PBMCs, B-cell-depleted T cells, or T cells were the source of the cDNA or gDNA that made up the material.

CDR3 size: 13 residues. V lost 4 bases to trimming and J lost 4 bases, with 7 bases between them. As handled by the study authors: It was from reference gene primer amplification that nucleated cell counts were estimated. TCRdb's copy holds only in-frame clones and misses some; the assay was immunoSEQ multiplex PCR. V and J calls and clone size are copied from that table; D and trimming were computed from the DNA. The table records some 240,000 clones, 80% of them present only once. Specimen: peripheral blood. The sequence was collected from a woman in her sixties or seventies with acute or convalescent COVID-19. The chain recombines TRBV12-3 or TRBV12-4 with TRBJ1-4; D unclear. CDR3 sequence reads: CASSWAHNEKLFF. The CDR3, as DNA: TGTGCCAGCAGTTGGGCGCATAATGAAAAACTGTTTTTT.